The T cell receptor beta chain described here comes from a study of blood T cells in healthy people across ages. As for the study in general: With template switching, about one barcoded beta molecule was captured per two T cells.

Alongside a J-beta primer mix, a sample-barcoded 5' primer served in a second PCR lasting about 7 to 12 cycles. A template-switch adaptor containing 12 random nucleotides labeled each cDNA molecule. MiXCR, applied by TCRdb to the 5' RACE reads, yields one record per CDR3 protein. The sample carries around 650,000 distinct CDR3 sequences, around 38% recorded once. This CDR3 contains 12 residues. CDR1 is SGHRS and CDR2 is YFSETQ in the germline V gene. Per sample, a minimum of 6.5 million PBMCs were isolated. Samples each yielded at least 5 micrograms of total RNA. This clonotype was seen a handful of times. Germline and junction disagree at one end, which may indicate a read error.

The sample comprised blood. The receptor was derived from a man older than 75 in good health. The V and J genes are TRBV5-1 and TRBJ2-1; weak D call: TRBD1 (5 bases). CDR3 coding DNA: TGCGCCGGCAGTCTAGGGGCGGATGAGCAGTTCTTC. This sequence encodes CAGSLGADEQFF.